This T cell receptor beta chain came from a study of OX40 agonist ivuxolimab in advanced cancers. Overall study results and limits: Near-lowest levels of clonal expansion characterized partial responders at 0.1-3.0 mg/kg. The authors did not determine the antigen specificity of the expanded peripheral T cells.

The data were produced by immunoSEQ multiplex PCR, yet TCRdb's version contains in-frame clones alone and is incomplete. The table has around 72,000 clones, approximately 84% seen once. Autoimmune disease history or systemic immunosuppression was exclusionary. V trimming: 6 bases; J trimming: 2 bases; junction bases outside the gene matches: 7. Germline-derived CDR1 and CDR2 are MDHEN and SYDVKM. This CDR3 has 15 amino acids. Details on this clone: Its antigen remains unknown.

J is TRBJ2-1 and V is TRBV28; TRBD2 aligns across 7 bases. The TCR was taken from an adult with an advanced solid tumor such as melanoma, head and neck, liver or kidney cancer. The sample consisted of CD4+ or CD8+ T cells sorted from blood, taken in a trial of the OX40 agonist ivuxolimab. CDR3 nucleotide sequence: TGTGCCAGCAGCTCCCCCGGGAGGCCCTACAATGAGCAGTTCTTC. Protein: CASSSPGRPYNEQFF.